Given below is one T cell receptor (beta chain) in context. This clonotype occurred many times. This clone's antigen is unknown. The record has no base qualities; no much larger clone is one base away. TCR beta CDR3 regions were amplified from RNA transcripts. The TCR CDR3 was subjected to a first round of RT-PCR using the HTBI primer set and the Qiagen OneStep RT-PCR kit. Libraries were constructed in a second round of multiplex PCR, after which size selection and purification were performed. Sequencing of the libraries was done on an Illumina HiSeq2000 using paired-end 100 bp reads. In the authors' own workflow: SOAPnuke was used to process the raw data, throwing out any read that contained adapters or uncalled bases, had a mean Phred below 15, or lacked an exact constant-primer or identifier match. COPE v1.2.5 was used to merge the high-quality paired reads, and each unique nucleotide sequence was defined as a clonotype. MiTCR v1.1 was used to align clonotypes to the IMGT TRBV, TRBD and TRBJ reference segments. The analysis included only V-J combinations with a frequency above 0.0001, which together covered roughly 99% of the repertoires. The TCS score was defined as the ratio of F50 (clonal expansion) to E x V (chaos), calculated using BLOSUM62-based TCRdist between CDR3 peptides within each V-J. Welch's t-statistics and random forest reduced 450 to 600 V-J features to 10 to 15, which were used in a naive Bayes classifier (R e1071). The raw public data were reprocessed by TCRdb itself: fastp quality trimming at Q25, MiXCR clonotype calling, in-frame beta chains only. Entries that share a CDR3 protein sequence are merged under the most common genes and DNA. It is TCRdb's table, rather than the study itself, that gives the V and J calls and clone size. The sample includes fewer than 750,000 distinct CDR3 sequences, with around 13% observed a single time. About an eighth of the sample goes to the ten largest clones.

This entry belongs to a study of T cells in Graves' hyperthyroidism and ophthalmopathy (dated by TCRdb to about 2019). About the investigation overall: Peripheral blood was collected at initial diagnosis, before any treatment. Following sampling, methimazole starting at 30 mg daily was given to hyperthyroidism patients, and high-dose intravenous methylprednisolone was given to ophthalmopathy patients. Prospective prediction of ophthalmopathy was tested in an independent validation cohort of some 20 hyperthyroidism patients and some 17 patients who later progressed to ophthalmopathy. The roughly 91 discovery patients were randomly divided into training and test sets at a 7:3 ratio. In addition, the study compared T-cell repertoires in thyroid tissue and in blood from about 6 Graves' hyperthyroidism patients. A discovery cohort of about a hundred patients, 43 with Graves' ophthalmopathy and 55 to 60 with stable Graves' hyperthyroidism, was used to find distinguishing TCR V-J signatures. The paper reports TCR Vbeta CDR3 sequencing of more than 120 peripheral blood samples: 43 ophthalmopathy, about 75 hyperthyroidism and around 17 progressor patients. The full study reports these points: In cross-validation, a model built on a 13 V-J signature told ophthalmopathy apart from stable hyperthyroidism with under 90% sensitivity and approximately 84% specificity, and in testing the same model reached 80%/75%. During validation, the model predicted progression to ophthalmopathy a median of approximately six months ahead of onset, with 60% to 71% sensitivity and 72% to 80% specificity. Blood samples also contained most of the expanded thyroid clonotypes (frequency above 0.001), which suggests that blood repertoires may reflect thyroid immune responses. Sample size was not statistically predetermined, and investigators were not blinded to group allocation.

Ophthalmopathy patients had moderately to severely active disease, with a Clinical Activity Score of 3 or more, a NOSPECS grade of 4 or more, and a disease duration of less than 3 months. Exclusion was applied to patients with uncontrolled infections, other autoimmune diseases, pregnancy or lactation. Diagnoses were established on the basis of clinical symptoms, serum thyroxine and TRAb, thyroid ultrasound, and orbital computed tomography. Ficoll-Paque density gradient centrifugation was used to isolate PBMCs from approximately 10 ml of fresh peripheral blood. Total RNA was extracted using Trizol reagent, and RNA quality was assessed on an Agilent 2100 Bioanalyzer. Sequences were obtained from blood. This clonotype originated in a woman in her forties or fifties with Graves' ophthalmopathy.

The CDR3 region has the sequence CASNSPGIVETQYF. The sequenced DNA is TGTGCCAGCAACTCCCCAGGGATCGTGGAGACCCAGTACTTC. The chain couples TRBV7-6 to TRBJ2-5; TRBD1 could be the D gene, as 5 bases match. Looking up the germline V gene yields CDR1 SGHVS and CDR2 FNYEAQ. Including the terminal cysteine and phenylalanine, the CDR3 comprises 14 residues. Only CDR3 DNA is held: 42 bases, read in frame from base 1. The germline ends are 17 bases apart after V is trimmed by 7 bases and J by 5 bases. This CDR3, with the reference TRBV7-6 and TRBJ2-5 proteins standing in past its ends, gives the full variable domain GAGVSQSPRYKVTKRGQDVALRCDPISGHVSLYWYRQALGQGPEFLTYFNYEAQQDKSGLPNDRFSAERPEGSISTLTIQRTEQRDSAMYRCASNSPGIVETQYFGPGTRLLVL.